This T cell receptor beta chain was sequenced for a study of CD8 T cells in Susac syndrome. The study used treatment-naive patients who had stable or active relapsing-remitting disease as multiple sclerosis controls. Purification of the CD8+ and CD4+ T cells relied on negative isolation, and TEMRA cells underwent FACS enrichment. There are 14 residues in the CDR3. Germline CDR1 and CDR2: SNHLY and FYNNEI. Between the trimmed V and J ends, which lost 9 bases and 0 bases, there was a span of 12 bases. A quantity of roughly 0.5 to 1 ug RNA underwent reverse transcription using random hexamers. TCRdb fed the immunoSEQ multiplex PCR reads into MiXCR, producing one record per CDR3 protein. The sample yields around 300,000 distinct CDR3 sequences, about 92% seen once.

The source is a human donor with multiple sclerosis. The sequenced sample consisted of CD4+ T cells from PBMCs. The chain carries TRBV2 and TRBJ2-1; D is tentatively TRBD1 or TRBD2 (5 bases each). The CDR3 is CASTRDRSYNEQFF. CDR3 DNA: TGTGCCAGTACCCGGGACCGCTCCTACAATGAGCAGTTCTTC. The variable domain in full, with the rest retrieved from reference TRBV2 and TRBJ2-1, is EPEVTQTPSHQVTQMGQEVILRCVPISNHLYFYWYRQILGQKVEFLVSFYNNEISEKSEIFDDQFSVERPDGSNFTLKIRSTKLEDSAMYFCASTRDRSYNEQFFGPGTRLTVL.